This T cell receptor (beta chain) was recorded in a study of blood T cell repertoires in COVID-19. Overall study: There were acute and convalescent COVID-19 samples, and they came from the United States, Italy and Spain. Sources were T cells, B-cell-depleted T cells, or PBMCs; the material itself was cDNA or gDNA.

Enrolment of Seattle patients took place during active infection, and they were followed longitudinally. In the original processing: Researchers report that nucleated cell counts were estimated from reference gene primer amplification. This table comes from immunoSEQ multiplex PCR, and its TCRdb copy is limited to in-frame clones, with some not included. V and J calls and clone size follow that table, whereas D and trimming were derived from the DNA. The sample includes fewer than 600,000 clones, approximately 89% seen only once; the top ten take about 0.91%. This clone was counted once. This receptor was identified in a man between 18 and 29 years old with COVID-19, enrolled during active disease. The sequencing input was peripheral blood.

Written as DNA, the CDR3 is TGTGCCTGGAGTACCCAACAGGGGAGGTTGGGCACTGAAGCTTTCTTT. This translates into CAWSTQQGRLGTEAFF. The gene calls are TRBV30 and TRBJ1-1; 7 positions match TRBD1. The CDR3 is 16 residues long. Germline values: CDR1 GTSNPN, CDR2 SVGIG (reference sequence). J gave up 4 bases and V 2 bases, and 13 bases lay outside the gene matches.